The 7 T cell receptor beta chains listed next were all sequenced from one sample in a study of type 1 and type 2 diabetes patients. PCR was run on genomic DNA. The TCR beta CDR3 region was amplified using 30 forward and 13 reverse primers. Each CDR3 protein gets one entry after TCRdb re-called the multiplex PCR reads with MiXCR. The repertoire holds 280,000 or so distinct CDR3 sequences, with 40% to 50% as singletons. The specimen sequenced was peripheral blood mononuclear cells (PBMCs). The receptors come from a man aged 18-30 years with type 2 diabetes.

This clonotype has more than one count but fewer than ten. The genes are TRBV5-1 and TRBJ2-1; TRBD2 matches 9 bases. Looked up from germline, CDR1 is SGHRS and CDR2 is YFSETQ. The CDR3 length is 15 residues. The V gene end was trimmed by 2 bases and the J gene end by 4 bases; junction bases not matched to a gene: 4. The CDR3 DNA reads TGCGCCAGCAGCTTTAGCGGGGGTATATACAATGAGCAGTTCTTC. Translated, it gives CASSFSGGIYNEQFF.

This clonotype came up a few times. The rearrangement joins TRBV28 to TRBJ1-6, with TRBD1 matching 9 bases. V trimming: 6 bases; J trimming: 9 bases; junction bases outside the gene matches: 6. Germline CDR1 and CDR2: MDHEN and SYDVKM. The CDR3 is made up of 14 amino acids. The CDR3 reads CASSLGTGFSPLHF. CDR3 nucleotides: TGTGCCAGCAGCTTAGGGACAGGGTTTTCACCCCTCCACTTT.

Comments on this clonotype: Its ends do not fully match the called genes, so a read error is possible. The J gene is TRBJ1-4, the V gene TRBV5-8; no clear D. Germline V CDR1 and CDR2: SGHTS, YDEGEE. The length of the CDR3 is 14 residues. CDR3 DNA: TGCGCCAGCAGCCAAGGAGAAGGTGGGGAAAAACTGTTTTTT. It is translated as CASSQGEGGEKLFF.

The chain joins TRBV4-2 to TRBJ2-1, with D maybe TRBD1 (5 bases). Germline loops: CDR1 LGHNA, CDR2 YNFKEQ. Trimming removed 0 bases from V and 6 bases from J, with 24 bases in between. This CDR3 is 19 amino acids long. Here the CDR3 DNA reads TGTGCCAGCAGCCAAGATGCCCAGGGTAGATCGGCATTGGGCAATGAGCAGTTCTTC. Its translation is CASSQDAQGRSALGNEQFF.

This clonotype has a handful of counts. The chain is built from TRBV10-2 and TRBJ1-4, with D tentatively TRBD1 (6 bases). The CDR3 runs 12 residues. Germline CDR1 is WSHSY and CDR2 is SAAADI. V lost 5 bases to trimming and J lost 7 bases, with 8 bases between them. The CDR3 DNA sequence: TGCGCCAGCAGTCTCAGGGGTGAAAAACTGTTTTTT. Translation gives CASSLRGEKLFF.

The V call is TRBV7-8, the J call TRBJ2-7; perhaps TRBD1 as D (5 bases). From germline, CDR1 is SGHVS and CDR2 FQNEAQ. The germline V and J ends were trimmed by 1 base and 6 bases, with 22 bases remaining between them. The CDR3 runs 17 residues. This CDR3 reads CASSLGRFGQWASEQYF. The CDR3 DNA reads TGTGCCAGCAGCTTAGGGAGATTCGGACAATGGGCCTCCGAGCAGTACTTC.

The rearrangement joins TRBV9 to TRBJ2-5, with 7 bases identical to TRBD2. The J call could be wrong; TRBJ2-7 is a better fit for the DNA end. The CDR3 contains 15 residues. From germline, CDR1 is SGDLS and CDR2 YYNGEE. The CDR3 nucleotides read TGTGCCAGCAGCCAAGACATGGGAGGGGCCTACGAGCAGTACTTC. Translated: CASSQDMGGAYEQYF.